This TCR beta chain was observed in a study of early stage breast cancer tumors. Germline V CDR1 and CDR2: SQVTM, ANQGSEA. J gave up 3 bases and V 7 bases, and 3 bases lay outside the gene matches. The CDR3 consists of 12 residues. Using immunoSEQ multiplex PCR, the repertoire was profiled, and TCRdb retains in-frame clones only, with some absent. The sample carries 28,000 or so clones, around 75% recorded once. This receptor was taken from a person aged 35-55 years with breast cancer. The sequenced sample was blood. The V call is TRBV29-1, the J call TRBJ2-5, with 9 bases identical to TRBD2. CDR3 loop: CSARLAEETQYF. CDR3 in DNA: TGCAGCGCTCGACTAGCGGAAGAGACCCAGTACTTC.